The 10 T cell receptor beta chains below were found in one sample sequenced in a study of T cells in Graves' hyperthyroidism and ophthalmopathy. Researchers took RNA transcripts and amplified the TCR beta CDR3 regions from them. A set of HTBI primers served as the primers for a first-round RT-PCR of the TCR CDR3. TCRdb fed the multiplex PCR reads into MiXCR, producing one record per CDR3 protein. Of under 400,000 distinct CDR3 sequences listed, over 10% are singletons. Sequencing was performed on blood. These receptors all come from a woman aged 18-29 years with Graves' hyperthyroidism.

This clonotype was found many times. The genes are TRBV7-2 and TRBJ1-1; no definite D call. Trimming pared 0 bases from V and 2 bases from J, leaving 10 bases between. Germline V gives CDR1 SGHTA, CDR2 FQGNSA. This CDR3 is 15 amino acids long. This CDR3 reads CASSLARTLNTEAFF. CDR3 sequence (DNA): TGTGCCAGCAGCTTAGCTAGGACCTTAAACACTGAAGCTTTCTTT.

This clonotype turned up a few times. The gene calls are TRBV2 and TRBJ1-1; D remains ambiguous. The CDR3 extends over 12 amino acids. In germline, CDR1 is SNHLY, CDR2 FYNNEI. CDR3 bases: TGTGCTGGCGGCGGGCGGAACACTGAAGCTTTCTTT. It yields the protein CAGGGRNTEAFF.

The chain carries TRBV5-5 and TRBJ1-1; no clear D gene. The CDR3 has 17 residues. Trimming shortened V by 1 base and J by 0 bases, and 16 bases separated the two germline ends. Germline V lookup: CDR1 SGHKS, CDR2 YYEKEE (reference sequence). The CDR3: CASSLWAALLMNTEAFF. CDR3 in DNA: TGTGCCAGCAGCTTGTGGGCAGCCCTACTGATGAACACTGAAGCTTTCTTT.

Ten or more counts support this clonotype. J is TRBJ2-1 and V is TRBV6-1; possible D gene TRBD2, 6 bases. This CDR3 has 13 residues. Trimming pared 7 bases from V and 4 bases from J, leaving 11 bases between. Per the germline V gene, CDR1 is MNHNS and CDR2 is SASEGT. Here the CDR3 reads CASTGRGYNEQFF. As DNA, the CDR3 is TGTGCCAGCACCGGCCGGGGGTACAATGAGCAGTTCTTC.

This clonotype has just a few counts. This rearrangement joins TRBV12-3 or TRBV12-4 to TRBJ2-3; 7 nucleotides agree with TRBD2. V was clipped by 7 bases and J by 5 bases; unmatched bases: 9. CDR3 length equals 14 residues. CDR3 in DNA: TGTGCCAGCAACCGCGGGAGATTTGTAGATACGCAGTATTTT. Translation: CASNRGRFVDTQYF.

This clonotype was detected many times. V gene TRBV5-1 combines with J gene TRBJ1-1; D gene uncertain. Germline V gene lookup returns CDR1 SGHRS and CDR2 YFSETQ. Trimming removed 0 bases at V and 5 bases at J, with 5 bases between. This CDR3 comprises 12 residues. In DNA, the CDR3 is TGCGCCAGCAGCTTGGGACGAACTGAAGCTTTCTTT. Protein sequence: CASSLGRTEAFF. The entire variable domain, with the rest obtained from reference TRBV5-1 and TRBJ1-1, is as follows: KAGVTQTPRYLIKTRGQQVTLSCSPISGHRSVSWYQQTPGQGLQFLFEYFSETQRNKGNFPGRFSGRQFSNSRSEMNVSTLELGDSALYLCASSLGRTEAFFGQGTRLTVV.

The genes are TRBV4-3 and TRBJ2-1, with TRBD2 as a possible D gene (6 bases). Trimming stripped 4 bases from V and 2 bases from J, with 12 bases between. CDR1 and CDR2 (germline): LGHNA, YSLEER. The CDR3 sequence is 15 residues long. As DNA, the CDR3 is TGCGCCAGCAGCCTCCGGGACTCGCCCTACAATGAGCAGTTCTTC. This gives the protein CASSLRDSPYNEQFF.

This clonotype appeared many times. J is TRBJ2-7 and V is TRBV11-2, with 7 bases that match TRBD1. V was clipped by 0 bases and J by 2 bases; unmatched bases: 7. This CDR3 contains 16 residues. CDR1 and CDR2 from the germline V gene are SGHAT and FQNNGV. This CDR3 is CASSLETGWWTYEQYF. For the CDR3, the DNA is TGTGCCAGCAGCTTAGAGACAGGGTGGTGGACCTACGAGCAGTACTTC.

This clonotype was recorded only once. The junction does not match germline at one end; this may be a read error. The CDR3 loop reads CASRLGLGGGFYNEQFF. CDR3 coding DNA: TGTGCCAGCAGGTTAGGTCTTGGCGGGGGGTTCTACAATGAGCAGTTCTTC. The rearrangement uses TRBV7-9 and TRBJ2-1; 8 bases are shared with TRBD2. The CDR3 totals 17 residues. The germline V gene has CDR1 SEHNR and CDR2 FQNEAQ (reference sequence).

This clonotype was seen at least ten times. This chain connects TRBV27 to TRBJ2-1; D is ambiguous. CDR3 length: 17 residues. CDR1 MNHEY and CDR2 SMNVEV come from the germline V gene (reference sequence). V lost 4 bases, J lost 1 base, and 17 bases lay in between. The CDR3 DNA is TGTGCCAGCAGTTCCGTACCTTCTACCGTATCCTACAATGAGCAGTTCTTC. It is translated as CASSSVPSTVSYNEQFF.